This T cell receptor beta chain was obtained from a study of cytomegalovirus exposure and HLA in healthy donors. Study background: The same platform used for the 500 to 850 first-cohort repertoires was also used for the 120 or so validation repertoires, as a later analysis reported.

Overall study findings and caveats: In vitro, a few CMV-associated chains proved specific for CMV antigens. A later analysis found first-cohort TCR clusters tended to co-occur in the 120 validation repertoires. Cytomegalovirus-associated status was assigned to about 180 TCR beta chains.

This clone has a handful of counts. Its antigen is as yet unknown. Sequencing used immunoSEQ multiplex PCR; TCRdb keeps in-frame clones, though not all of them. Of tens of thousands of clones in the sample, 91% were seen once. This CDR3 has 11 residues. Germline CDR1 reads MNHNS; CDR2 reads SASEGT. Trimming pared 6 bases from V and 7 bases from J, leaving 10 bases between. Material: PBMCs. This TCR came from a woman aged 30 to 39 in good health and CMV-seronegative. The chain employs TRBV6-1 and TRBJ2-7; perhaps TRBD2 as D (6 bases). The CDR3 DNA reads as TGTGCCAGCAGAGGGAGCGGGGAGCAGTACTTC. Translating gives CASRGSGEQYF.